Sequencing of this T cell receptor (beta chain) was carried out in a study of shared clonotypes between healthy human individuals. Assay runs were performed at deep level. The genomic DNA of each subset was split evenly across several immunoSEQ plates. Clones were sequenced by immunoSEQ multiplex PCR, and TCRdb holds only the in-frame ones, with some missing. The sample includes 2.3 million or so clones, roughly 93% of them seen just once. The germline V gene has CDR1 WNHNN and CDR2 SYGVQD (reference sequence). This CDR3 is built from 15 residues. J lost 4 bases, V lost 4 bases, and 5 bases had no gene match.

The sample taken for sequencing was naive CD4+ T cells from PBMCs. Stated subset: CD45RA+ positively selected. The TCR originated in a man aged 18 to 30 in good health. Some clones in this sample may be carry-over from other donors' samples. The chain recombines TRBV10-1 with TRBJ1-1; 11 nucleotides align to TRBD1. For the CDR3, the DNA is TGCGCCAGCAGTGGGACAGGGGGCCCGGGCACTGAAGCTTTCTTT. Its translation: CASSGTGGPGTEAFF.